The next 4 T cell receptor beta chains were all read from a single sample in a study of cytotoxic CD8 clonotypes in ibrutinib-treated CLL. The data were produced by immunoSEQ multiplex PCR, yet TCRdb's version contains in-frame clones alone and is incomplete. The repertoire holds approximately 300,000 clones, with just under 80% as singletons. The sequenced sample was PBMCs, obtained before ibrutinib treatment. All receptors derive from a human donor with chronic lymphocytic leukemia.

V usage is TRBV6-5 and J usage is TRBJ1-4; weak D call: TRBD1 (5 bases). This CDR3 is 14 amino acids long. Per germline, CDR1 MNHEY and CDR2 SVGAGI. Trimming shortened V by 6 bases and J by 4 bases, and 12 bases separated the two germline ends. DNA for the CDR3: TGTGCCAGCAGCCCCGGGGCATATAATGAAAAACTGTTTTTT. It specifies CASSPGAYNEKLFF.

V gene TRBV9 combines with J gene TRBJ2-7, with 7 bases identical to TRBD2. V dropped 3 bases and J dropped 3; count of bases not matched to a gene: 0. There are 12 residues in the CDR3. Germline loops: CDR1 SGDLS, CDR2 YYNGEE. This chain's CDR3 is CASSAGGYEQYF. The CDR3 DNA follows: TGTGCCAGCAGCGCGGGGGGCTACGAGCAGTACTTC.

The chain couples TRBV6-5 to TRBJ1-5; D remains ambiguous. From germline, CDR1 is MNHEY and CDR2 SVGAGI. The CDR3 spans 15 residues. V lost 6 bases and J lost 0, with 12 bases in between. The CDR3 here is CASRPSHGSNQPQHF. The CDR3 region has the DNA TGTGCCAGCAGGCCCAGCCACGGTAGCAATCAGCCCCAGCATTTT.

The chain combines TRBV10-3 with TRBJ2-1; TRBD2 agrees at 11 bases. Trimming at V came to 5 bases and at J to 8 bases, leaving 11 bases not matched to a gene. The CDR3 has 16 amino acids. CDR1 ENHRY and CDR2 SYGVKD come from the germline V gene. The CDR3 is CAISFTTSGSVDEQFF. Written as DNA, the CDR3 is TGTGCCATCAGTTTTACTACTAGCGGGAGTGTAGATGAGCAGTTCTTC.